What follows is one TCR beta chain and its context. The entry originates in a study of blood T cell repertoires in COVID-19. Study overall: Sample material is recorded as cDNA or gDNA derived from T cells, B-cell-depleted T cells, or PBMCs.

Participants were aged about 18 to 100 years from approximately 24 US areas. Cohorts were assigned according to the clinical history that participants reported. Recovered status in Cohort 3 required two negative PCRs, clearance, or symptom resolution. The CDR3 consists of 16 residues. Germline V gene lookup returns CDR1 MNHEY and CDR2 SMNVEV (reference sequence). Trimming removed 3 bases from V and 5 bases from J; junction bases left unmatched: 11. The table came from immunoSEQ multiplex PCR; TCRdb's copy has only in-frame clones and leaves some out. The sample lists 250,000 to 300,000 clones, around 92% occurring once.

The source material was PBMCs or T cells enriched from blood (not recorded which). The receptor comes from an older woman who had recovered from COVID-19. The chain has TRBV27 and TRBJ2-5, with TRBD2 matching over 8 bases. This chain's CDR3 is CASSFRLAGLGETQYF. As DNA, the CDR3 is TGTGCCAGCAGTTTCCGGCTAGCGGGCTTGGGGGAGACCCAGTACTTC.